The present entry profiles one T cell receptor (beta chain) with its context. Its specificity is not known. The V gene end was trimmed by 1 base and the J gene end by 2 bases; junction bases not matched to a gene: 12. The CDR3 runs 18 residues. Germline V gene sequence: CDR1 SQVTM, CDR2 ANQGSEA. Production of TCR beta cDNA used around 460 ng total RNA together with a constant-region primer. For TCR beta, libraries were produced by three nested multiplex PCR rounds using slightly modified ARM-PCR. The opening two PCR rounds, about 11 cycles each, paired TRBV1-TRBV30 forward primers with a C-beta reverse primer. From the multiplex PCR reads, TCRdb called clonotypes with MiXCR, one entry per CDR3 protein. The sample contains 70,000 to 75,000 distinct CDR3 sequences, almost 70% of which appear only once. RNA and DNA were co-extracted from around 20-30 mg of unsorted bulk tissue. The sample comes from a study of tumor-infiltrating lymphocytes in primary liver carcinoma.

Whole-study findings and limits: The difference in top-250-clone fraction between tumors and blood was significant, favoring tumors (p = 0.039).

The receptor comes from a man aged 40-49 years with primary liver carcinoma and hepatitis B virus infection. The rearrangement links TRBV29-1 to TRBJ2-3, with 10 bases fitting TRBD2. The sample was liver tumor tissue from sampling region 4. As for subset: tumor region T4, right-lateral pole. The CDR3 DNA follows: TGCAGCGTTGAAGGGCCGAGACTGACTAGCGGGCTCACAGATACGCAGTATTTT. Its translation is CSVEGPRLTSGLTDTQYF.